This T cell receptor (beta chain) is from a study of blood T cell repertoires in COVID-19 (dated by TCRdb to the early 2020s). Regarding the complete study: Samples from collaborators originated in the United States, Italy and Spain and spanned both the acute and convalescent phases of COVID-19. The prospective study material was composed of cDNA or gDNA derived from T cells, B-cell-depleted T cells, or PBMCs. The dataset comprised deeply sampled blood TCRbeta repertoires from subjects exposed to, actively infected with, or recovered from COVID-19. The repertoires were made available in a free public database intended to serve as a resource for research on the immune response to SARS-CoV-2. The samples were drawn from two sources: the first 160 participants of the ongoing ImmuneRACE study, and some 1,300 subjects contributed by 6 global collaborators. The sample metadata nearly always contained a de-identified subject ID, COVID-19 status, age in years and sex. HLA class I and class II types, where available, came from metadata supplied by the sample provider rather than from assay-based typing.

Trimming at the junction amounts to 3 bases on V and 0 bases on J, and the germline ends lie 8 bases apart. Reading from cysteine to phenylalanine, the CDR3 counts 15 amino acids. CDR3 DNA only is kept here, 45 bases in frame from base 1. As encoded in the germline V gene, CDR1 is SGHTA while CDR2 is FQGNSA. TCRbeta CDR3 regions were amplified from genomic DNA using the immunoSEQ Assay, a bias-controlled multiplex PCR. From the authors' description of their analysis: Within the assay, amplification of reference gene primers was used to estimate how many nucleated cells each sample contained. Sequence reads were collapsed and filtered to measure the absolute abundance of every unique TCRbeta CDR3 rearrangement. For each sample, productive Simpson clonality was calculated as the square root of Simpson's diversity index across productive rearrangements. TCRdb took this table from immuneACCESS and kept in-frame rearrangements with V and J called. Such tables lack part of the clones; where checked against another copy, unresolved V genes explain under half of the gap, and the rest is unexplained. V, J and clone size are taken as reported in that table, and D and trimming were inferred from the DNA itself. The sample has about 55,000 clones on record, about nine tenths of them singletons. Approximately 14% of the sample lies in the top ten.

Each collaborating institution followed its own protocols to collect whole blood in K2EDTA tubes. For TCRbeta analysis, collaborators shipped samples as frozen whole blood, isolated PBMCs, or DNA extracted from either of those sample types. A note on this clone: Its antigen is not yet known. No clone much larger than this one lies a single base away; base qualities are absent.

General findings and caveats noted by the study authors: The amount of clinical and demographic metadata varied by source and participant and was provided uncurated.

In this chain, TRBV7-2 is recombined with TRBJ2-2, with the D gene call left open. Sample: peripheral blood. This TCR derives from a man aged 65 to 79 with acute or convalescent COVID-19. The nucleotide sequence reads TGTGCCAGCAGCTTTCAGGCCTCGAACACCGGGGAGCTGTTTTTT. It encodes CASSFQASNTGELFF.